This TCR beta chain was identified during a study of shared clonotypes between healthy human individuals. Trimming stripped 4 bases from V and 2 bases from J, with 14 bases between. CDR3 length: 15 residues. The germline gives CDR1 MDHEN, CDR2 SYDVKM. To note about this clone: Antigen unknown.

Profiled with immunoSEQ multiplex PCR; TCRdb holds only in-frame clones, not every one. The table shows 1,500,000 or so clones, with roughly 95% occurring only once. Regarding the study as a whole: Larger estimated richness was generally recorded for naive subsets relative to memory subsets.

The sequenced material came from naive CD4+ T cells sorted from blood. Described subset: CD45RA+ positively selected. The TCR originated in a man in his thirties or forties in good health. The chain uses TRBV28 and TRBJ1-2; unclear D gene. The CDR3, as DNA: TGTGCCAGCAGTTCCCCCGGGGAAGGGAACTATGGCTACACCTTC. Residues: CASSSPGEGNYGYTF.